This T cell receptor (beta chain) was recovered during a study of T-cell reconstitution after alpha-beta-depleted transplantation in children. A TCRbeta library incorporating unique molecular identifiers was prepared. TCRdb processed the PCR reads anew with MiXCR; each CDR3 protein has one entry. The table has some 830,000 distinct CDR3 sequences, 16% seen once. Broader study findings: The study traced high day-60 TCRbeta diversity in some patients to surviving recipient T cells and thymic progenitors. Where alpha-beta T cells came from about two months after transplant was reportedly several hundred expanded graft clones. Among T cells one year after transplant, newly produced cells accounted for most counts and diversity.

V gave up 5 bases and J gave up 6 bases; unmatched junction bases: 16. The germline gives CDR1 DFQATT, CDR2 SNEGSKA (reference sequence). The CDR3 extends over 17 amino acids. This clonotype appeared many times. Its antigen is unknown. V gene TRBV20-1 combines with J gene TRBJ2-2; 9 nucleotides agree with TRBD2. The sample was PBMCs, mostly from graft donor cells, taken 360 days after TCRalphabeta/CD19-depleted stem cell transplant. The TCR sequence derives from a male patient aged 5 to 17 who had a stem cell transplant for acute lymphoblastic leukemia, so the T cells may come from the graft donor. The DNA for the CDR3 is TGCAGTGCTGAAGATTTGGCGAGCGGGAGGTTATCCGGGGAGCTGTTTTTT. This sequence encodes CSAEDLASGRLSGELFF.